This is a list of T cell receptor beta chains from one sample in a study of blood T cells in healthy people across ages. TCRdb itself ran the 5' RACE reads through MiXCR, one entry per CDR3 protein. The table has under 2,000,000 distinct CDR3 sequences, roughly 49% seen once. The sequenced sample consisted of blood. These TCRs come from a woman aged 35 to 49 in good health. The CDR3 runs from the conserved cysteine through the conserved F or W. The order of the fields is D gene, J gene, clone size, V gene, CDR3 DNA, CDR3 protein. D genes are given only for firm matches. A row's size may be missing; if present it is once, few, many or a size class.

d_gene: -
j_gene: TRBJ2-4
abundance: few
v_gene: TRBV10-3
CDR3nt: TGTGCCATCAGTGACGGTTCAGGGATGAACATTCAGTACTTC
CDR3aa: CAISDGSGMNIQYF

d_gene: -
j_gene: TRBJ2-5
abundance: -
v_gene: TRBV4-3
CDR3nt: TGCGCCAGCAGCCAAAACCGGAAAGAGACCCAGTACTTC
CDR3aa: CASSQNRKETQYF

d_gene: -
j_gene: TRBJ1-1
abundance: -
v_gene: TRBV4-3
CDR3nt: TGCGCCAGCAGCGACGATTTTTCGAGCCACACTGAAGCTTTCTTT
CDR3aa: CASSDDFSSHTEAFF

d_gene: -
j_gene: TRBJ1-5
abundance: few
v_gene: TRBV10-3
CDR3nt: TGTGCCATCAGTGCTAATAGCAATCAGCCCCAGCATTTT
CDR3aa: CAISANSNQPQHF

d_gene: TRBD2
j_gene: TRBJ2-5
abundance: -
v_gene: TRBV2
CDR3nt: TGTGCCAGCAGTCCCTCCCTAGCGGGGGCCGGGGAGACCCAGTACTTC
CDR3aa: CASSPSLAGAGETQYF

d_gene: TRBD2
j_gene: TRBJ2-3
abundance: -
v_gene: TRBV7-2
CDR3nt: TGTGCCAGCAGCTTAGAGAGGACTAGCATAGATACGCAGTATTTT
CDR3aa: CASSLERTSIDTQYF

d_gene: -
j_gene: TRBJ2-1
abundance: many
v_gene: TRBV7-2
CDR3nt: TGTGCCAGCAGCTTAGCGGGGACAAGCTCCTACAATGAGCAGTTCTTC
CDR3aa: CASSLAGTSSYNEQFF

d_gene: TRBD2
j_gene: TRBJ2-4
abundance: -
v_gene: TRBV28
CDR3nt: TGTGCCAGCAGGCCGAGCGGGGAGGCCAAAAACATTCAGTACTTC
CDR3aa: CASRPSGEAKNIQYF

d_gene: -
j_gene: TRBJ2-7
abundance: -
v_gene: TRBV14
CDR3nt: TGTGCCAGCAGCCACCAGGACGGATTATCCTACGAGCAGTACTTC
CDR3aa: CASSHQDGLSYEQYF

d_gene: -
j_gene: TRBJ2-7
abundance: few
v_gene: TRBV20-1
CDR3nt: TGCAGTGCTAGTCCTTCGGCCGTTTACGAGCAGTACTTC
CDR3aa: CSASPSAVYEQYF

d_gene: -
j_gene: TRBJ2-3
abundance: few
v_gene: TRBV6-6
CDR3nt: TGTGCCAGCAACAGGGGGGGAGGGACCACAGATACGCAGTATTTT
CDR3aa: CASNRGGGTTDTQYF

d_gene: -
j_gene: TRBJ2-7
abundance: -
v_gene: TRBV3-1
CDR3nt: TGTGCCAGCAGCCAAGAAGTCACGCCCCCGAATGAGCAGTACTTC
CDR3aa: CASSQEVTPPNEQYF

d_gene: -
j_gene: TRBJ2-5
abundance: -
v_gene: TRBV7-8
CDR3nt: TGTGCCAGCAGCTTGGGGGCGGTGGTAGGAGAGACCCAGTACTTC
CDR3aa: CASSLGAVVGETQYF

d_gene: -
j_gene: TRBJ1-4
abundance: few
v_gene: TRBV28
CDR3nt: TGTGCCAGCAGTTTAGGGACTGGGACGTTTTTT
CDR3aa: CASSLGTGTFF

d_gene: -
j_gene: TRBJ2-5
abundance: -
v_gene: TRBV4-2
CDR3nt: TGTGCCAGCAGCCAAGATGAGGGTTTTGGAGAGACCCAGTACTTC
CDR3aa: CASSQDEGFGETQYF

d_gene: -
j_gene: TRBJ2-1
abundance: -
v_gene: TRBV5-1
CDR3nt: TGCGCCAGCAGCTTGGCAGGGTCAGGGAAGAATGAGCAGTTCTTC
CDR3aa: CASSLAGSGKNEQFF

d_gene: TRBD1
j_gene: TRBJ1-4
abundance: -
v_gene: TRBV29-1
CDR3nt: TGCAGCGTGGGACCGGGACAGGCGGGAGAAAAACTGTTTTTT
CDR3aa: CSVGPGQAGEKLFF

d_gene: TRBD1
j_gene: TRBJ2-1
abundance: -
v_gene: TRBV7-9
CDR3nt: TGTGCCACCCGAAAGACAGGGAGCAATGAGCAGTTCTTC
CDR3aa: CATRKTGSNEQFF

d_gene: TRBD2
j_gene: TRBJ2-5
abundance: -
v_gene: TRBV7-2
CDR3nt: TGTGCCAGCGAGACGACTAGCGGGGGAGTGGAGACCCAGTACTTC
CDR3aa: CASETTSGGVETQYF

d_gene: -
j_gene: TRBJ1-4
abundance: -
v_gene: TRBV28
CDR3nt: TGTGCCAGCAGTTTCAGAAGTTATAATGAAAAACTGTTTTTT
CDR3aa: CASSFRSYNEKLFF

d_gene: -
j_gene: TRBJ2-3
abundance: -
v_gene: TRBV4-3
CDR3nt: TGCGCCAGCAGCCAAGTGGGTTTTAATACGCAGTATTTT
CDR3aa: CASSQVGFNTQYF

d_gene: -
j_gene: TRBJ2-7
abundance: few
v_gene: TRBV6-2/TRBV6-3
CDR3nt: TGTGCCAGCATCGCCAGGATGGGAGACTCCTACGAGCAGTACTTC
CDR3aa: CASIARMGDSYEQYF

d_gene: TRBD1
j_gene: TRBJ2-5
abundance: few
v_gene: TRBV24-1
CDR3nt: TGTGCCACCAGTGCTGAAGACAGGGGCGAAGAGACCCAGTACTTC
CDR3aa: CATSAEDRGEETQYF

d_gene: -
j_gene: TRBJ1-2
abundance: few
v_gene: TRBV6-1
CDR3nt: TGTGCCAGCAGTGAACGGGAGGGGACCTATGGCTACACCTTC
CDR3aa: CASSEREGTYGYTF

d_gene: TRBD2
j_gene: TRBJ2-3
abundance: -
v_gene: TRBV7-2
CDR3nt: TGTGCCACCCATCGACAGCGGGGGGTTCCCGGGGGTACGCAGTATTTT
CDR3aa: CATHRQRGVPGGTQYF

d_gene: -
j_gene: TRBJ2-3
abundance: -
v_gene: TRBV29-1
CDR3nt: TGCAGCGTTGAGCCCGTTCGCACAGATACGCAGTATTTT
CDR3aa: CSVEPVRTDTQYF